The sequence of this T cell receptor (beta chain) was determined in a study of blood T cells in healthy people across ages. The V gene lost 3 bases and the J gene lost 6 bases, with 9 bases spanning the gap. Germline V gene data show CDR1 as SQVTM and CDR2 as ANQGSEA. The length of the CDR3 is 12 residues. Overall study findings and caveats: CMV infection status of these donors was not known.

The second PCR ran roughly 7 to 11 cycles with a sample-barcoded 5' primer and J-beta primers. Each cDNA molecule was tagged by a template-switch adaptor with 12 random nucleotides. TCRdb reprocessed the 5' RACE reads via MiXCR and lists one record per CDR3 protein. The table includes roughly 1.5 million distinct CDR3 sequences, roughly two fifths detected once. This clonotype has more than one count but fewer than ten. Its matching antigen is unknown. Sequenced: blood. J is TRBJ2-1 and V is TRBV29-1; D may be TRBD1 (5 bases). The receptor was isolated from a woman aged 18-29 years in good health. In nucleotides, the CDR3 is TGCAGCGTTGAGGGGCGGCCCAATGAGCAGTTCTTC. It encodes CSVEGRPNEQFF.